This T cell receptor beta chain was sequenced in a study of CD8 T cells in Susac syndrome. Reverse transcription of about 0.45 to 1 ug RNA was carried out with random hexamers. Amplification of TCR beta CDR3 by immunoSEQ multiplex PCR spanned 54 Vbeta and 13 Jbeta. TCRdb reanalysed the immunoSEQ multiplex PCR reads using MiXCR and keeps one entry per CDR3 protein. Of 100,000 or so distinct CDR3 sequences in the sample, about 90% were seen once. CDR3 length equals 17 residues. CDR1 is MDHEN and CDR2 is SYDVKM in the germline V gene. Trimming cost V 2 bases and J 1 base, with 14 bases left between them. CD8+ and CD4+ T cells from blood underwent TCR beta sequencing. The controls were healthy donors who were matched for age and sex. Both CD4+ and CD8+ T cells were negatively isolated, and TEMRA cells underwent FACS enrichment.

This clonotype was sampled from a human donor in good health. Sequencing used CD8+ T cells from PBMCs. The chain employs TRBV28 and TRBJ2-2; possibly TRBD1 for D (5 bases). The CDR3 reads CASSLGGHYWNTGELFF. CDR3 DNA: TGTGCCAGCAGTTTAGGCGGACACTATTGGAACACCGGGGAGCTGTTTTTT.